What follows are 24 T cell receptor beta chains derived from one specimen sequenced in a study of radiotherapy plus CTLA-4 blockade in lung cancer. Here immunoSEQ multiplex PCR was the method, and the copy in TCRdb shows in-frame clones only, minus some. The table lists fewer than 100,000 clones, about 80% of them singletons. Sequences were derived from peripheral blood, sampled from a patient treated with radiotherapy plus ipilimumab. Receptors originate from a human donor with non-small cell lung cancer who had stable disease on radiotherapy plus ipilimumab.

The rearrangement joins TRBV18 to TRBJ2-1; 9 bases are a match to TRBD2. The V gene's germline CDR1 is KGHSH and CDR2 LQKENI. This CDR3 is built from 14 residues. V lost 3 bases, J lost 8 bases, and 5 bases stayed unmatched. CDR3 coding DNA: TGTGCCAGCTCACCCTTAGCGGGAGCGGATGAGCAGTTCTTC. Its translation: CASSPLAGADEQFF.

This clone was seen only a few times. V gene TRBV14 combines with J gene TRBJ2-7; the D is unclear. There are 16 residues in the CDR3. Between the trimmed V and J ends, which lost 1 base and 2 bases, there was a span of 15 bases. CDR1 is SGHDN, CDR2 FVKESK, per germline. DNA of the CDR3: TGTGCCAGCAGCCAAGCTAAGATGACCAAAACCTACGAGCAGTACTTC. It codes for CASSQAKMTKTYEQYF.

This chain connects TRBV9 to TRBJ2-3; D is tentatively TRBD1 or TRBD2 (5 bases each). CDR3 length: 16 residues. CDR1 and CDR2 (germline): SGDLS, YYNGEE. The germline V and J ends were trimmed by 3 bases and 2 bases, with 16 bases remaining between them. Here the CDR3 reads CASSAGSGTYTDTQYF. The CDR3 DNA reads TGTGCCAGCAGCGCCGGTAGTGGGACCTACACAGATACGCAGTATTTT.

This clone was seen a single time. The V and J genes are TRBV5-4 and TRBJ1-2, with TRBD1 as a possible D gene (6 bases). The CDR3 is 17 residues long. The germline V and J ends were trimmed by 0 bases and 4 bases, with 19 bases remaining between them. Per germline, CDR1 SGHNT and CDR2 YYREEE (reference sequence). The CDR3 sequence is CASSLANAGGTLYGYTF. For the CDR3, the DNA is TGTGCCAGCAGCTTGGCCAACGCCGGGGGCACCCTCTATGGCTACACCTTC.

The chain has TRBV9 and TRBJ2-5, with D perhaps assigned TRBD1 or TRBD2 (5 bases each). The CDR3 runs 14 residues. Trimming left V 0 bases short and J 4 bases short, with 10 bases between. Germline V gives CDR1 SGDLS, CDR2 YYNGEE. Here the CDR3 reads CASSVGGGLETQYF. CDR3 nucleotide sequence: TGTGCCAGCAGCGTAGGTGGGGGTTTAGAGACCCAGTACTTC.

The chain links TRBV30 to TRBJ1-5; D gene unclear. The V gene lost 0 bases and the J gene lost 0 bases, with 15 bases spanning the gap. Germline CDR1 and CDR2: GTSNPN and SVGIG (reference sequence). The CDR3 is 17 amino acids. CDR3 in DNA: TGTGCCTGGAGTGTACCGTGGGGATTCGGTAGCAATCAGCCCCAGCATTTT. Translation gives CAWSVPWGFGSNQPQHF. The full variable domain, completed using reference TRBV30 and TRBJ1-5, is SQTIHQWPATLVQPVGSPLSLECTVEGTSNPNLYWYRQAAGRGLQLLFYSVGIGQISSEVPQNLSASRPQDRQFILSSKKLLLSDSGFYLCAWSVPWGFGSNQPQHFGDGTRLSIL.

The V call is TRBV7-9, the J call TRBJ2-5; D unresolved. Trimming took off 4 bases at V and 5 bases at J, with 11 bases between the two ends. This CDR3 is built from 13 residues. Germline values: CDR1 SEHNR, CDR2 FQNEAQ (reference sequence). The CDR3 spells CASSSTVSETQYF. CDR3 sequence (DNA): TGTGCCAGCAGCTCCACAGTTTCGGAGACCCAGTACTTC. The full variable domain, rest sourced from reference TRBV7-9 and TRBJ2-5, is DTGVSQNPRHKITKRGQNVTFRCDPISEHNRLYWYRQTLGQGPEFLTYFQNEAQLEKSRLLSDRFSAERPKGSFSTLEIQRTEQGDSAMYLCASSSTVSETQYFGPGTRLLVL.

The rearrangement links TRBV5-1 to TRBJ1-4; D uncertain. The CDR3 consists of 13 residues. Per the germline V gene, CDR1 is SGHRS and CDR2 is YFSETQ. Trimming cost V 0 bases and J 4 bases, with 4 bases left between them. As DNA, the CDR3 is TGCGCCAGCAGCTTGGGCGATAATGAAAAACTGTTTTTT. It specifies CASSLGDNEKLFF.

This chain joins TRBV11-2 and TRBJ2-5; D possibly corresponds to TRBD1 (7 bases). Germline V gene lookup returns CDR1 SGHAT and CDR2 FQNNGV. This CDR3 region has 13 residues. V lost 5 bases to trimming and J lost 5 bases, with 12 bases between them. This CDR3 is CASSLTGRETQYF. The DNA for the CDR3 is TGTGCCAGCAGCCTGACAGGGAGGGAGACCCAGTACTTC. Filled out from reference TRBV11-2 and TRBJ2-5, the complete variable domain reads EAGVAQSPRYKIIEKRQSVAFWCNPISGHATLYWYQQILGQGPKLLIQFQNNGVVDDSQLPKDRFSAERLKGVDSTLKIQPAKLEDSAVYLCASSLTGRETQYFGPGTRLLVL.

The chain is built from TRBV30 and TRBJ2-2, with no clear D. The V and J ends lost 1 base and 2 bases respectively, with 2 bases between them. This CDR3 has 12 amino acids. Looked up from germline, CDR1 is GTSNPN and CDR2 is SVGIG (reference sequence). CDR3 in DNA: TGTGCCTGGAGTGGCAACACCGGGGAGCTGTTTTTT. This gives the protein CAWSGNTGELFF.

This clone was observed once. This rearrangement joins TRBV5-1 to TRBJ2-7; possibly TRBD1 or TRBD2 for D (5 bases each). Looked up from germline, CDR1 is SGHRS and CDR2 is YFSETQ. Trimming stripped 4 bases from V and 3 bases from J, with 14 bases between. The CDR3 extends over 14 amino acids. Written as DNA, the CDR3 is TGCGCCAGCAGCCTCCGGGACGAGGGCTACGAGCAGTACTTC. Translated: CASSLRDEGYEQYF.

The chain uses TRBV6-5 and TRBJ2-7; 7 bases are a match to TRBD2. V lost 0 bases to trimming and J lost 6 bases; unmatched junction nucleotides: 2. The CDR3 consists of 13 residues. Germline V gene data show CDR1 as MNHEY and CDR2 as SVGAGI. CDR3 residues: CASSYSSGGEQYF. CDR3 in DNA: TGTGCCAGCAGTTACTCGTCGGGGGGCGAGCAGTACTTC.

This chain uses TRBV6-5 with TRBJ2-1; possible D gene TRBD2, 6 bases. The germline CDR1 and CDR2 sequences are MNHEY and SVGAGI. This CDR3 contains 14 residues. Trimming left V 4 bases short and J 5 bases short, with 12 bases between. CDR3 residues: CASSLRAGHNEQFF. The CDR3 nucleotides read TGTGCCAGCAGTTTGCGGGCGGGACACAATGAGCAGTTCTTC.

V is TRBV21-1 and J is TRBJ2-7. TRBV21-1 is termed a pseudogene. The CDR3 contains 15 residues. The CDR3 protein is CASFLVGIKAYEQYF. As DNA, the CDR3 is TGTGCCAGCTTCCTGGTGGGAATTAAGGCCTACGAGCAGTACTTC.

This clone was detected a few times. The CDR3 DNA follows: TGTGCCAGCAGCCAGACAGGCTCTCCCGGGAATACGCAGTATTTT. Amino acid sequence: CASSQTGSPGNTQYF. The V and J genes are TRBV14 and TRBJ2-3; tentatively, D is TRBD1 (6 bases). Per the germline V gene, CDR1 is SGHDN and CDR2 is FVKESK. This CDR3 comprises 15 residues. Trimming shortened V by 3 bases and J by 7 bases, and 17 bases separated the two germline ends.

The chain is built from TRBV9 and TRBJ2-1, with 15 nucleotides matching TRBD2. The CDR3 is 17 amino acids. Germline assignment: CDR1 SGDLS and CDR2 YYNGEE. V shed 4 bases and J 5 bases; nucleotides not matched to a gene: 7. The DNA of the CDR3 is TGTGCCAGCAGCCCCGGGACTAGCGGGGGGACCCACAATGAGCAGTTCTTC. Translation gives CASSPGTSGGTHNEQFF. The full variable domain, in which reference TRBV9 and TRBJ2-1 provide the parts outside the CDR3, is DSGVTQTPKHLITATGQRVTLRCSPRSGDLSVYWYQQSLDQGLQFLIQYYNGEERAKGNILERFSAQQFPDLHSELNLSSLELGDSALYFCASSPGTSGGTHNEQFFGPGTRLTVL.

This chain joins TRBV9 and TRBJ2-1; TRBD2 matches at 7 bases. CDR3 length equals 16 residues. CDR1 SGDLS and CDR2 YYNGEE come from the germline V gene. J gave up 1 base and V 2 bases, and 6 bases lay outside the gene matches. CDR3: CASSVSSGHSYNEQFF. The DNA of the CDR3 is TGTGCCAGCAGCGTCTCTAGCGGCCATTCCTACAATGAGCAGTTCTTC.

The chain uses TRBV19 and TRBJ1-2, with D perhaps TRBD1 (5 bases). This CDR3 is built from 13 residues. V was cut by 6 bases and J by 8 bases, with 16 bases left in between. Germline V gene lookup returns CDR1 LNHDA and CDR2 SQIVND (reference sequence). The CDR3 here is CASSQLGQGGYTF. The CDR3 DNA is TGTGCCAGTAGCCAATTGGGGCAAGGAGGCTACACCTTC.

The gene calls are TRBV13 and TRBJ2-5; maybe TRBD1 (5 bases). CDR3 size: 13 residues. The V gene lost 9 bases and the J gene lost 5 bases, with 16 bases spanning the gap. CDR1 and CDR2 (germline): PRHDT, FYEKMQ (reference sequence). The CDR3 DNA sequence: TGTGCCAGTTCAGGGAACCTGTTGGAGACCCAGTACTTC. Its protein product is CASSGNLLETQYF.

The chain uses TRBV4-2 and TRBJ2-3; D gene uncertain. CDR1 is LGHNA, CDR2 YNFKEQ, per germline. This CDR3 contains 15 residues. V was cut by 5 bases and J by 0 bases, with 12 bases left in between. The CDR3 region is CASSGVPPSTDTQYF. CDR3 coding DNA: TGTGCCAGCAGCGGGGTACCCCCGAGCACAGATACGCAGTATTTT.

This chain joins TRBV2 and TRBJ2-5; perhaps D is TRBD1 or TRBD2 (5 bases each). From germline, CDR1 is SNHLY and CDR2 FYNNEI. The ends were cut back, 2 bases at V and 2 bases at J, with 12 bases in the middle. The length of the CDR3 is 15 residues. The CDR3 DNA follows: TGTGCCAGCAGTGAACCCGGGGCCATTCAAGAGACCCAGTACTTC. Its translation: CASSEPGAIQETQYF. Full variable domain (rest looked up from reference TRBV2 and TRBJ2-5): EPEVTQTPSHQVTQMGQEVILRCVPISNHLYFYWYRQILGQKVEFLVSFYNNEISEKSEIFDDQFSVERPDGSNFTLKIRSTKLEDSAMYFCASSEPGAIQETQYFGPGTRLLVL.

This CDR3 reads CASRNELTSYEQYF. CDR3 nucleotides: TGCGCCAGCAGGAATGAACTTACATCCTACGAGCAGTACTTC. The genes are TRBV10-2 and TRBJ2-7, with unresolved D. Germline V gene lookup returns CDR1 WSHSY and CDR2 SAAADI. V was trimmed by 6 bases and J by 1 base, leaving 13 bases between them. The CDR3 runs to 14 residues.

This clone occurred a few times. The rearrangement uses TRBV5-1 and TRBJ1-6; 7 bases are shared with TRBD1. Looked up from germline, CDR1 is SGHRS and CDR2 is YFSETQ. V lost 4 bases, J lost 5 bases, and 12 bases stayed unmatched. CDR3 length: 17 residues. The chain's CDR3 is CASSPSLQGGNNSPLHF. CDR3 nucleotide sequence: TGCGCCAGCAGCCCCAGTCTCCAGGGGGGGAATAATTCACCCCTCCACTTT.

The chain uses TRBV5-4 and TRBJ2-5; 11 bases match TRBD2. CDR1 SGHNT and CDR2 YYREEE come from the germline V gene (reference sequence). V lost 5 bases and J lost 1; bases outside the gene matches: 1. CDR3 size: 14 residues. CDR3: CASRLAGAQETQYF. CDR3 bases: TGTGCCAGCAGACTAGCGGGGGCCCAAGAGACCCAGTACTTC.